These 4 T cell receptor beta chains were sequenced from one sample in a study of blood T cell repertoires in COVID-19. TCRdb's copy holds only in-frame clones and misses some; the assay was immunoSEQ multiplex PCR. The data contain around 200,000 clones, about 82% of them singletons. The source material was PBMCs or T cells enriched from blood (not recorded which). The origin of the receptors is a man aged 35 to 55 with acute COVID-19.

V is TRBV27 and J is TRBJ1-1, with 8 bases lining up with TRBD1. The junction had 15 bases not matched to a gene; V was cut back by 7 bases and J by 5 bases. The CDR3 covers 16 residues. Germline CDR1 reads MNHEY; CDR2 reads SMNVEV (reference sequence). CDR3 DNA sequence: TGTGCCAGCAACTCCCGACAGGGGAATAGATGGACTGAAGCTTTCTTT. It translates to CASNSRQGNRWTEAFF.

As concerns this clone: One junction end disagrees with the germline gene, perhaps due to a read error. The chain employs TRBV6-5 and TRBJ2-1, with TRBD2 matching 10 bases. Germline CDR1 is MNHEY and CDR2 is SVGAGI. This CDR3 region has 13 residues. Here the CDR3 reads CASSYPSGRGTIF. The DNA of the CDR3 is TGTGCCAGCAGTTACCCTAGCGGGAGAGGTACGATCTTC.

This chain links TRBV7-9 with TRBJ2-5; no clear D gene. CDR1 SEHNR and CDR2 FQNEAQ come from the germline V gene (reference sequence). The CDR3 is made up of 10 amino acids. V gave up 5 bases and J gave up 5 bases, with 3 bases separating them. In DNA, the CDR3 is TGTGCCAGCAGCCGGGAGACCCAGTACTTC. Amino acid sequence: CASSRETQYF. The full variable domain, with the rest looked up from reference TRBV7-9 and TRBJ2-5, is DTGVSQNPRHKITKRGQNVTFRCDPISEHNRLYWYRQTLGQGPEFLTYFQNEAQLEKSRLLSDRFSAERPKGSFSTLEIQRTEQGDSAMYLCASSRETQYFGPGTRLLVL.

V gene TRBV2 combines with J gene TRBJ2-3; TRBD1 agrees at 11 bases. Per the germline V gene, CDR1 is SNHLY and CDR2 is FYNNEI. V was clipped by 2 bases and J by 3 bases; unmatched bases: 7. This CDR3 comprises 17 residues. The CDR3 region is CASSERTGGSRTDTQYF. The CDR3 nucleotides read TGTGCCAGCAGTGAAAGGACAGGGGGCAGTAGGACAGATACGCAGTATTTT.